The rows below give T cell receptor beta chains drawn from one sample of a study of metastatic and nonmetastatic thyroid tumors. TCRdb ran MiXCR on the PCR reads. Of 11,000 or so clones listed, around 25% were seen once; the top ten hold about 21%. The sample comprised adjacent normal tissue. The source is a male donor with papillary thyroid cancer or a benign thyroid nodule (not recorded which). Some clones in this sample may be carry-over from other donors' samples. The CDR3 runs from the conserved cysteine through the conserved F or W. The D gene is left open where the match is weak. Part of the rows lack a size; the others show once, few, many or a class for expanded clones.

D,V,J,size,DNA,CDR3
-,TRBV7-9,TRBJ1-2,-,TGTGCCAGCAGCCCACCGGGACAAAACTATGGCTACACCTTC,CASSPPGQNYGYTF
-,TRBV6-1,TRBJ1-5,few,TGTGCCAGTCACTCGGGGAGGGGAGCAAATCAGCCCCAGCATTTT,CASHSGRGANQPQHF
TRBD2,TRBV2,TRBJ2-1,-,TGTGCCAGCACCCTAGCGGAAAACATTGGCGATGAGCAGTTCTTC,CASTLAENIGDEQFF
-,TRBV7-2,TRBJ1-1,medium-sized,TGTGCCAGCAGCTCGAGACAGAGAGCCAGTCAGAGCACTGAAGCTTTCTTT,CASSSRQRASQSTEAFF
-,TRBV7-2,TRBJ2-7,-,TGTGCCAGCAGCTCCCCCCAAAGGGGCTACGAGCAGTACTTC,CASSSPQRGYEQYF
-,TRBV5-1,TRBJ1-1,large,TGCGCCAGCAGCTTAGGGGGGAACACTGAAGCTTTCTTT,CASSLGGNTEAFF
-,TRBV12-3/TRBV12-4,TRBJ2-2,few,TGTGCCAGCAGTCCCGCCAGGGGTGGCACCGGGGAGCTGTTTTTT,CASSPARGGTGELFF
-,TRBV6-1,TRBJ1-1,few,TGTGCCAGCAGGCGAGCCCTACAAGATAACACTGAAGCTTTCTTT,CASRRALQDNTEAFF
-,TRBV5-1,TRBJ2-3,medium-sized,TGCGCCAGCAGCCCCGACGCCCTGCGGGGAGGCACAGATACGCAGTATTTT,CASSPDALRGGTDTQYF
-,TRBV3-1,TRBJ1-2,few,TGTGCCAGCAGTTCGGGCTATGGCTACACCTTC,CASSSGYGYTF
TRBD1,TRBV28,TRBJ1-1,few,TGTGCCAGCAGTTTAACAGGGGGCTGGGGCACTGAAGCTTTCTTT,CASSLTGGWGTEAFF
-,TRBV7-6,TRBJ1-2,-,TGTGCCAGCAGCTTAGCGTTTGGGGCAGGGTTCGATGGCTACACCTTC,CASSLAFGAGFDGYTF
-,TRBV18,TRBJ1-1,-,TGTGCCAGCTCAGCGGACCCAAGGGGCCGTTCTGAAGCTTTCTTT,CASSADPRGRSEAFF
-,TRBV20-1,TRBJ2-5,-,TGCAGTGCTAGAGATCCGCGGGGAGAAGAGACCCAGTACTTC,CSARDPRGEETQYF
TRBD2,TRBV7-8,TRBJ2-2,-,TGTGCCAGCAGCTTTAGCGGGAACGCCGGGGAGCTGTTTTTT,CASSFSGNAGELFF
-,TRBV30,TRBJ2-2,medium-sized,TGTGCCTGGACTCGGCTCCACACCGGGGAGCTGTTTTTT,CAWTRLHTGELFF
TRBD1,TRBV7-8,TRBJ2-3,-,TGTGCCAGCAGCTTAACCGGGACAGGCAGCACAGATACGCAGTATTTT,CASSLTGTGSTDTQYF
TRBD1,TRBV30,TRBJ1-1,-,TGTGCCTGGCACAGGGGGCGGGACACTGAAGCTTTCTTT,CAWHRGRDTEAFF
-,TRBV11-2,TRBJ1-4,few,TGTGCCAGCAGCCCCCGGAGCATTTTGGACAGATCCAACGAAAAACTGTTTTTT,CASSPRSILDRSNEKLFF
TRBD1,TRBV27,TRBJ2-1,-,TGTGCCAGCAGTACAACCCCAGGGGGAGTGGTTAGTGAGCAGTTCTTC,CASSTTPGGVVSEQFF
-,TRBV2,TRBJ1-6,-,TGTGCCAGCAGGCTCCGGGACCTCAATTCACCCCTCCACTTT,CASRLRDLNSPLHF
TRBD1,TRBV19,TRBJ1-5,medium-sized,TGTGCCAGTAGTATATGGACAGGGGTGGGCAATCAGCCCCAGCATTTT,CASSIWTGVGNQPQHF
TRBD1,TRBV30,TRBJ1-2,few,TGTGCCTGGAGTGTACGACAGGGGGCTGGTGGCTACACCTTC,CAWSVRQGAGGYTF
-,TRBV24-1,TRBJ2-5,-,TGTGCCACCAGTGATTTTCGCCAGGGTCGAGAGACCCAGTACTTC,CATSDFRQGRETQYF
-,TRBV15,TRBJ2-5,-,TGTGCCACCAGCCAACTAGCCGGCGAGACCCAGTACTTC,CATSQLAGETQYF
-,TRBV2,TRBJ2-6,-,TGTGCCAGCAGGCTGAATCCGGGCAGGTCCCTCTCTGGGGCCAACGTCCTGACTTTC,CASRLNPGRSLSGANVLTF
-,TRBV7-9,TRBJ2-1,few,TGTGCCAGCAGCCCCGCCTCCTACAATGAGCAGTTCTTC,CASSPASYNEQFF
-,TRBV30,TRBJ2-1,-,TGTGCCTGGAGTTCCGGACTCGGGGGCTCCTACAATGAGCAGTTCTTC,CAWSSGLGGSYNEQFF
-,TRBV20-1,TRBJ1-1,medium-sized,TGCAGTGCTAGAGATGACCCCCAGAACACTGAAGCTTTCTTT,CSARDDPQNTEAFF
-,TRBV20-1,TRBJ1-2,-,TGCAGTGCTAGCATCCGACAAGGGCCGTATGGCTACACCTTC,CSASIRQGPYGYTF
-,TRBV27,TRBJ1-1,few,TGTGCCAGCAGCTCCACGAGGTCCCTGGGATACACTGAAGCTTTCTTT,CASSSTRSLGYTEAFF
TRBD2,TRBV6-2/TRBV6-3,TRBJ2-7,-,TGTGCCAGCAGTTACGGGCGGGAGAGGGAGCAGTACTTC,CASSYGREREQYF
-,TRBV11-2,TRBJ2-3,-,TGTGCCAGCAGCTTAGACCCCCCGATTGTGGGAGACCCAGATACGCAGTATTTT,CASSLDPPIVGDPDTQYF
-,TRBV18,TRBJ2-2,-,TGTGCCAGCTCACCACCGAACACCGGGGAGCTGTTTTTT,CASSPPNTGELFF
-,TRBV30,TRBJ1-2,-,TGTGCCAGCAGACAGTATGGCTACACCTTC,CASRQYGYTF
TRBD2,TRBV5-1,TRBJ2-7,-,TGCGCCAGCAGCACTAGCGGGGGGGCCTTAGGCGAGCAGTACTTC,CASSTSGGALGEQYF
TRBD1,TRBV11-1,TRBJ2-2,-,TGTGCCAGCAGTAGACTCGGACAGGGGATAACCGGGGAGCTGTTTTTT,CASSRLGQGITGELFF
TRBD2,TRBV7-8,TRBJ2-7,many,TGTGCCAGCAGCCCAGGACTAGCGGCCTCCTACGAGCAGTACTTC,CASSPGLAASYEQYF
TRBD1,TRBV2,TRBJ1-3,-,TGTGCCAGCAGACTTGACAGGGCTGGAAACACCATATATTTT,CASRLDRAGNTIYF
-,TRBV6-5,TRBJ1-2,-,TGTGCCTCCTCTGATCCAGCCCTCTCCAGTTATCCTAACTATGGCTACACCTTC,CASSDPALSSYPNYGYTF
TRBD1,TRBV7-9,TRBJ1-4,medium-sized,TGTGCCAGCAGCTTTCCTGGGACAGGGTTAAGTGAAAAACTGTTTTTT,CASSFPGTGLSEKLFF
-,TRBV5-1,TRBJ2-3,medium-sized,TGCGCCAGCAGCTTAGGCGGGAACGACCCAACAGATACGCAGTATTTT,CASSLGGNDPTDTQYF